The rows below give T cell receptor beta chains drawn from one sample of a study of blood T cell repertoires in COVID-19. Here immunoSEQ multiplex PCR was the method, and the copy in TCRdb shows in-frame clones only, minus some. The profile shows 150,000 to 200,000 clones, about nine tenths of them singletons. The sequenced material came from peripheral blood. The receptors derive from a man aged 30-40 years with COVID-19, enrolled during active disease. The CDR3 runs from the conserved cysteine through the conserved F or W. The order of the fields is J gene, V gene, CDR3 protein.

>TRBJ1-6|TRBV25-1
CASSEGGVNNSPLHF
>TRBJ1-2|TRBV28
CASSLRQAWNYGYTF
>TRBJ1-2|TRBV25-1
CASSEGGAGEYGYTF
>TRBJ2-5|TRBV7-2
CASSPPGVIETQYF
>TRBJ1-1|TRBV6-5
CATTGTGRNTEAFF
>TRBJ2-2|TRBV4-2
CASSERGTDTGELFF
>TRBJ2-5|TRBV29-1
CSVEDFGTKAVKTQYF
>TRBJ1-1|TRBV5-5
CASSPGWREAFF
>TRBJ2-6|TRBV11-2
CASSPLYRVYPGANVLTF
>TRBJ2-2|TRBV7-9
CASGQGRTGELFF
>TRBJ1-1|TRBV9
CASSVADTEAFF
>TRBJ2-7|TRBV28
CASSLLDSYEQYF
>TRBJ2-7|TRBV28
CASSWTSGRVEQYF
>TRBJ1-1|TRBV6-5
CASSLGGNTEAFF
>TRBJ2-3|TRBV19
CASSTTDTQYF
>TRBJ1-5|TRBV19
CASSPPGYSNQPQHF
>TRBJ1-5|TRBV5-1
CASSLMTGEGQPQHF
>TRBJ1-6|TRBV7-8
CASSLGSSYNSPLHF
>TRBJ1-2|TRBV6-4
CASGQGAYTGGYTF
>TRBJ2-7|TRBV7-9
CASSVRQGNYEQYF
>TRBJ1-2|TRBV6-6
CASSYSNRGQWGGYTF
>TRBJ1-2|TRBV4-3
CASSPGAVSGNYGYTF
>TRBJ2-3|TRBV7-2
CASSLQLDTQYF
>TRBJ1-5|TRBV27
CASSPWTGPHNQPQHF
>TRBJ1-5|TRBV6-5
CASSSSGGNQPQHF
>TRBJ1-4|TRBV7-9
CASSPIQGGSEKLFF
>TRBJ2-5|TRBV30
CAWSDLGLDLETQYF
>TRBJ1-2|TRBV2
CASSDGQGLRGYTF
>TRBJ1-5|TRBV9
CASSVHPGGADQPQHF
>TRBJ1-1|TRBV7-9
CASTQGNRNTEAFF
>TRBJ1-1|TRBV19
CASSRRDSLDTEAFF
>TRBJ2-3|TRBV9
CASSVLEWAGGLTDTQYF
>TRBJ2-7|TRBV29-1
CSVVTYEQYF
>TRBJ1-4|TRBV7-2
CASSYSGTGGKLFF
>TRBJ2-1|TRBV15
CATSRDNVDNEQFF
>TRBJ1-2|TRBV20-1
CSASKGNYGYTF
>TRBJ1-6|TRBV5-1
CASSSRTGEDSPLHF
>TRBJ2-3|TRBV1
CTSSQVRWTSGRTVSTDTQYF
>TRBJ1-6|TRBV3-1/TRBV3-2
CASSPRGGTGSPLHF
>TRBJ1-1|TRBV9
CASSVEVRTEAFF
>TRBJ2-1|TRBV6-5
CASWGPGTNEQFF
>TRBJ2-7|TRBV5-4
CASSSPGQSPYEQYF
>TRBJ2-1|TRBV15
CATSRVGGLYNEQFF
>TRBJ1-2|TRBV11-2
CASSVSPGSLGGYTF
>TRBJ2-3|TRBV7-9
CASSWAGGTDTQYF
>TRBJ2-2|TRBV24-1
CATSSNTGELFF
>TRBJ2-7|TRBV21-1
CASKPGTSGVLSYEQYF
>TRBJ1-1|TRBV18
CASSPTMNTEAFF
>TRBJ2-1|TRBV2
CASSDPTRQGYNEQFF
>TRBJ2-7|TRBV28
CASSLSGTGGDYEQYF
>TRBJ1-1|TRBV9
CASSVGPGGASTEAFF
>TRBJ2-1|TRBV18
CASSPGAGGRDEQFF
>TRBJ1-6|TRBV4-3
CASSQETVASSYNSPLHF
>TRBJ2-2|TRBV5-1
CASSSPGLAVTGELFF